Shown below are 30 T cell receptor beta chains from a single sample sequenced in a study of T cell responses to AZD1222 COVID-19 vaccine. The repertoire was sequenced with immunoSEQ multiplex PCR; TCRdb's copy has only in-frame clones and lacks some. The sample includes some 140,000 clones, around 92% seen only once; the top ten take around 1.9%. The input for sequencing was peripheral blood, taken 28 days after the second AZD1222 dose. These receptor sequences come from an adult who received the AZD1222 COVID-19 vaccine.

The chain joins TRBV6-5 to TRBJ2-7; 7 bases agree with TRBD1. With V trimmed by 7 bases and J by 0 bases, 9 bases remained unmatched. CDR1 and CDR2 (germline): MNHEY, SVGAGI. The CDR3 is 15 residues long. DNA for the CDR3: TGTGCCAGCACCCCAGGGGACAGCAGCTCCTACGAGCAGTACGTC. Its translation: CASTPGDSSSYEQYV.

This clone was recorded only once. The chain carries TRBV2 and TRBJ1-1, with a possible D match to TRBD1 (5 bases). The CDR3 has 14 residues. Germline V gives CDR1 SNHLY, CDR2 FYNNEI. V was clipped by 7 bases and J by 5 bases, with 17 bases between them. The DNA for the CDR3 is TGTGCCAGCACAGGGTTGGAACAGACAACTGAAGCTTTCTTT. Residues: CASTGLEQTTEAFF.

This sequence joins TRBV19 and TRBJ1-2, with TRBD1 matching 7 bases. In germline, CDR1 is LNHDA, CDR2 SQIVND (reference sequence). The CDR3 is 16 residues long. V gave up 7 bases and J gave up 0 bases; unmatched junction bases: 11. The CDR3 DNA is TGTGCCAGTACCGGAATTTTCCAGGGGGCTAACTATGGCTACACCTTC. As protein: CASTGIFQGANYGYTF.

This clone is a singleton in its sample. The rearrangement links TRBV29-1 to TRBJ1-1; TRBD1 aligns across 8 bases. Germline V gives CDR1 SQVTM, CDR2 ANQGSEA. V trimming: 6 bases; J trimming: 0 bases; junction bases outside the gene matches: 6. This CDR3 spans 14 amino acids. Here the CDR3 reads CSVPGTGLNTEAFF. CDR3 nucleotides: TGCAGCGTACCCGGGACAGGCTTGAACACTGAAGCTTTCTTT.

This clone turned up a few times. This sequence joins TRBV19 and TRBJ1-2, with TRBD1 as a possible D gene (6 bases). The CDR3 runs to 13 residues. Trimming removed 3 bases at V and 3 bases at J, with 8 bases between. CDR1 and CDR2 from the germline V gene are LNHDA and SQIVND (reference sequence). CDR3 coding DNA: TGTGCCAGTAGTATGGGGGGCGACTATGGCTACACCTTC. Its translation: CASSMGGDYGYTF.

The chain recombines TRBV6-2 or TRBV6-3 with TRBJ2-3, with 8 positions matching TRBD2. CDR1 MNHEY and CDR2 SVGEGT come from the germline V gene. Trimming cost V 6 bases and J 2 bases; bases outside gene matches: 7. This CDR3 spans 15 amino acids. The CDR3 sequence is CASSNPGGITDTQYF. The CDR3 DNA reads TGTGCCAGCAGCAATCCGGGGGGGATCACAGATACGCAGTATTTT.

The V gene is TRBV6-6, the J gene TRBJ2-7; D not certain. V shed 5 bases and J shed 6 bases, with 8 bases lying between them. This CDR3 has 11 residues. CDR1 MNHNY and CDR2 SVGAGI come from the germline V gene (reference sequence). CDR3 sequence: CASSTEFEQYV. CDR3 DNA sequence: TGTGCCAGCAGTACAGAGTTCGAGCAGTACGTC.

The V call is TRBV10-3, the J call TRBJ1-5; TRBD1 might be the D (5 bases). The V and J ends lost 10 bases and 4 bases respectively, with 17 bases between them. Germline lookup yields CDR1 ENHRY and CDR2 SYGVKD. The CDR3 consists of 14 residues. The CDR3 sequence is CATGGGTANQPQHF. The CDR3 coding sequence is TGTGCCACCGGGGGGGGTACGGCAAATCAGCCCCAGCATTTT.

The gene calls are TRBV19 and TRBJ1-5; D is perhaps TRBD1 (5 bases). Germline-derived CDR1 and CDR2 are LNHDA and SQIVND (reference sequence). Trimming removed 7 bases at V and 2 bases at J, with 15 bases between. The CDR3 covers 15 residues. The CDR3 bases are TGTGCCAGTAATAGGGACGCGGTAGGCAATCAGCCCCAGCATTTT. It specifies CASNRDAVGNQPQHF.

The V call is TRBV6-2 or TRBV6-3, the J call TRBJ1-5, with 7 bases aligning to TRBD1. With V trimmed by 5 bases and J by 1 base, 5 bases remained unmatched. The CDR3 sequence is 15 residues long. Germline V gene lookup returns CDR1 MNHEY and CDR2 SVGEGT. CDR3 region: CASSLQGGSNQPQHF. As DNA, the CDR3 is TGTGCCAGCAGTCTTCAGGGGGGAAGCAATCAGCCCCAGCATTTT.

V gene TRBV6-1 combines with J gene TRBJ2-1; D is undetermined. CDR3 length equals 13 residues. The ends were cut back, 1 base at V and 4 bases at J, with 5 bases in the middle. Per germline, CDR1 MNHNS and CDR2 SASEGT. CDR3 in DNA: TGTGCCAGCAGTGAAGACAGATACAATGAGCAGTTCTTC. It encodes CASSEDRYNEQFF.

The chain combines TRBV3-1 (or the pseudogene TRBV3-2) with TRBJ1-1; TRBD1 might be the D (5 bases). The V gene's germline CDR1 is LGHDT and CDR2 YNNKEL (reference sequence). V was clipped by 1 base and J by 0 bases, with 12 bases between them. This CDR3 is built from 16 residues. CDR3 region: CASSQAQGAMNTEAFF. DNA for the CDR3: TGTGCCAGCAGCCAAGCCCAGGGCGCAATGAACACTGAAGCTTTCTTT.

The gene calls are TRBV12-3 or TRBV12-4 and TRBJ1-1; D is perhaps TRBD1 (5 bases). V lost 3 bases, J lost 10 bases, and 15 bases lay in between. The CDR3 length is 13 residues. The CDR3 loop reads CASSLGQGIGAFF. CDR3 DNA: TGTGCCAGCAGTTTGGGGCAGGGTATCGGAGCTTTCTTT.

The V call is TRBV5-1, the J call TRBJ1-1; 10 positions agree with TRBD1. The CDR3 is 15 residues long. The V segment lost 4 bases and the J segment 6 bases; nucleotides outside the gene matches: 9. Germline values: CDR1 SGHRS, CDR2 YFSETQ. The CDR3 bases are TGCGCCAGCAGCCCTATGACAGGGGGCAACGCTGAAGCTTTCTTT. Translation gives CASSPMTGGNAEAFF.

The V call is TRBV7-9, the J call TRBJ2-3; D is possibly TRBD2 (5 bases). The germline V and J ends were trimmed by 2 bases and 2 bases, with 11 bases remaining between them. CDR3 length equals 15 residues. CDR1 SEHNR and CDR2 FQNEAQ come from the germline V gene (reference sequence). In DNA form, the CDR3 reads TGTGCCAGCAGCTTATACCTAGCCAACACAGATACGCAGTATTTT. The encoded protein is CASSLYLANTDTQYF.

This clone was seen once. CDR3 nucleotide sequence: TGTGCCAGCTCACCCAGCGGGACTAGCCCAACCTACGAGCAGTACTTC. It encodes CASSPSGTSPTYEQYF. The J gene is TRBJ2-7, the V gene TRBV18; 9 nucleotides line up with TRBD2. V dropped 3 bases and J dropped 2; count of bases not matched to a gene: 8. The germline V gene has CDR1 KGHSH and CDR2 LQKENI. CDR3 length: 16 residues.

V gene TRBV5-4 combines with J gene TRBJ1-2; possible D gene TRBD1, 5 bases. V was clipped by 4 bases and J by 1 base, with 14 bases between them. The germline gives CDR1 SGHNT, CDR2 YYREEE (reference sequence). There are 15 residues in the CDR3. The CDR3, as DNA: TGTGCCAGCAGCCCCGGAGGGGCGGGTAACTATGGCTACACCTTC. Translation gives CASSPGGAGNYGYTF.

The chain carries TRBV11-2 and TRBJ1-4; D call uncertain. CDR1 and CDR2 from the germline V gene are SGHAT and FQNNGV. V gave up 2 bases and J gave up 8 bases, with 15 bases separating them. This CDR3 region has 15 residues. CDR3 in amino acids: CASSLFVRAREKLFF. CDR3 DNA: TGTGCCAGCAGCTTATTTGTGAGGGCTCGGGAAAAACTGTTTTTT. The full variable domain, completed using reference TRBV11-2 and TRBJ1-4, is EAGVAQSPRYKIIEKRQSVAFWCNPISGHATLYWYQQILGQGPKLLIQFQNNGVVDDSQLPKDRFSAERLKGVDSTLKIQPAKLEDSAVYLCASSLFVRAREKLFFGSGTQLSVL.

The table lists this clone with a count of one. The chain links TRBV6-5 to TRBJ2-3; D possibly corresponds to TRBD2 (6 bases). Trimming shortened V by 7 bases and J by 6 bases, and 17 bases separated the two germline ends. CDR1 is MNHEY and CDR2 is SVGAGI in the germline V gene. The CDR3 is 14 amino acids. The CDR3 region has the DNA TGTGCCAGCATGCTAATTACAGGAGGGGATACGCAGTATTTT. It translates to CASMLITGGDTQYF.

This chain's CDR3 is CATSDLGHRAFF. CDR3 in DNA: TGTGCCACCAGTGATTTGGGACATCGCGCTTTCTTT. The chain carries TRBV24-1 and TRBJ1-1; D perhaps matches TRBD1 (5 bases). The CDR3 has 12 amino acids. Germline V gene lookup returns CDR1 KGHDR and CDR2 SFDVKD. The V and J ends lost 0 bases and 11 bases respectively, with 9 bases between them.

The CDR3 loop reads CASSSGLGRSPLHF. Written as DNA, the CDR3 is TGTGCCAGCAGTTCGGGGCTGGGGCGCTCACCCCTCCACTTT. This chain connects TRBV27 to TRBJ1-6; maybe TRBD1 (5 bases). The germline CDR1 and CDR2 sequences are MNHEY and SMNVEV (reference sequence). This CDR3 comprises 14 residues. The V end lost 4 bases, the J end lost 10 bases, and 14 bases lay between the germline ends.

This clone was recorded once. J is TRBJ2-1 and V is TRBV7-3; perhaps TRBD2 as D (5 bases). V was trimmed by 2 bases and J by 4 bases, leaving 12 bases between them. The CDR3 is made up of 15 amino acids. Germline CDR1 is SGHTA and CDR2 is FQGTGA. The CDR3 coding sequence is TGTGCCAGCAGCTTAGGTTGGGAGTTATACAATGAGCAGTTCTTC. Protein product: CASSLGWELYNEQFF. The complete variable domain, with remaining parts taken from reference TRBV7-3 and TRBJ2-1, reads GAGVSQTPSNKVTEKGKYVELRCDPISGHTALYWYRQSLGQGPEFLIYFQGTGAADDSGLPNDRFFAVRPEGSVSTLKIQRTERGDSAVYLCASSLGWELYNEQFFGPGTRLTVL.

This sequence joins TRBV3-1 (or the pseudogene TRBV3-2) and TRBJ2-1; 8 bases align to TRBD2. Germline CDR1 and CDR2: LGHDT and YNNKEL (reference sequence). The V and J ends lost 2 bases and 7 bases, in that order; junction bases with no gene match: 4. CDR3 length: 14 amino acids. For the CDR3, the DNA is TGTGCCAGCAGCCAACAGACTAGCGCAAATGAGCAGTTCTTC. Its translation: CASSQQTSANEQFF.

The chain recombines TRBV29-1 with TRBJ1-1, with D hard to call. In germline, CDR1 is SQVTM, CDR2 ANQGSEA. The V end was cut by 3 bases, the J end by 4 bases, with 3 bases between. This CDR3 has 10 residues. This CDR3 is CSVESTEAFF. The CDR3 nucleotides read TGCAGCGTTGAGTCCACTGAAGCTTTCTTT. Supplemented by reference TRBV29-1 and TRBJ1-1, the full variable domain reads SAVISQKPSRDICQRGTSLTIQCQVDSQVTMMFWYRQQPGQSLTLIATANQGSEATYESGFVIDKFPISRPNLTFSTLTVSNMSPEDSSIYLCSVESTEAFFGQGTRLTVV.

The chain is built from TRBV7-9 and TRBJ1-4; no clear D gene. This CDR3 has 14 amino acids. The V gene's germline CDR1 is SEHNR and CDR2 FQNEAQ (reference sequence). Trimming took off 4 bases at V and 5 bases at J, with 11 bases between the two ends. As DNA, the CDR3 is TGTGCCAGCAGCTCTGACCTGGAGAATGAAAAACTGTTTTTT. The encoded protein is CASSSDLENEKLFF.

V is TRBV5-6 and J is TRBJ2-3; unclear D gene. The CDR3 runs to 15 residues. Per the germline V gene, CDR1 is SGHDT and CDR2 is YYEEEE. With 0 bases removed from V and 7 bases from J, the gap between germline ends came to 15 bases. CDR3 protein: CASSLGRGYTNTQYF. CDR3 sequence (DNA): TGTGCCAGCAGCTTGGGGCGTGGCTACACGAATACGCAGTATTTT.

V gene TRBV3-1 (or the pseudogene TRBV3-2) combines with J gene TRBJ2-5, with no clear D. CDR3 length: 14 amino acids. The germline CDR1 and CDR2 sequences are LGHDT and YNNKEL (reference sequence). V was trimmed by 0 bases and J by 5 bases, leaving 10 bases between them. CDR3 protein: CASSQDTVIETQYF. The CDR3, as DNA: TGTGCCAGCAGCCAAGATACGGTCATCGAGACCCAGTACTTC.

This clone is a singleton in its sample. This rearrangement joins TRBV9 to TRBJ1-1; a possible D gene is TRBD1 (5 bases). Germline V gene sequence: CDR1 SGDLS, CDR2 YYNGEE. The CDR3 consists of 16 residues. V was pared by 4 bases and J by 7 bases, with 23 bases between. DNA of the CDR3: TGTGCCAGCAGCACCGGGACGCGAGAGGACAACGTTGAAGCTTTCTTT. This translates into CASSTGTREDNVEAFF.

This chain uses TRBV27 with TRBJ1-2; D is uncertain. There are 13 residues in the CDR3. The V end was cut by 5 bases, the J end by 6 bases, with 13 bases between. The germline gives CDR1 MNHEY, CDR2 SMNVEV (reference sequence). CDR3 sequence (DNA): TGTGCCAGCAGTCTGCCCGGAGGCCATGGCTACACCTTC. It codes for CASSLPGGHGYTF.

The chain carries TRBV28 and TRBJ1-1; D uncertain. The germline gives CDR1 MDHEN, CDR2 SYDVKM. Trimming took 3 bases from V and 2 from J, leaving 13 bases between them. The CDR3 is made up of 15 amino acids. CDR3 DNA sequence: TGTGCCAGCAGTTTTAGGTTCGCCGAAAACACTGAAGCTTTCTTT. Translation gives CASSFRFAENTEAFF.